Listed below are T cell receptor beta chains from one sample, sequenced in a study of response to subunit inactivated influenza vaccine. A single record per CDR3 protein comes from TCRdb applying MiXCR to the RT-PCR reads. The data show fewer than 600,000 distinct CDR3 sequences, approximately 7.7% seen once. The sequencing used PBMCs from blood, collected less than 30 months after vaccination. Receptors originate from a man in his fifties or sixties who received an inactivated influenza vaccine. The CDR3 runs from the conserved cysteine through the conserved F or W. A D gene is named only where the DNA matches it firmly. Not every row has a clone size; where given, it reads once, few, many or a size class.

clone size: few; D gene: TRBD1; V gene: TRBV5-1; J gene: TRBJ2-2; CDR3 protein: CASSTQQGIGELFF; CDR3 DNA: TGCGCCAGCAGCACTCAACAGGGGATCGGGGAGCTGTTTTTT
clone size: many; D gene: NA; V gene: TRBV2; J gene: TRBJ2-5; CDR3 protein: CASLQERETQYF; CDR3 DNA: TGTGCCAGTTTACAGGAGCGGGAGACCCAGTACTTC
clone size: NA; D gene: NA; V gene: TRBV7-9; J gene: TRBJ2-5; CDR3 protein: CASSRGGLLERETQYF; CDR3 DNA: TGTGCCAGCAGCAGGGGCGGGCTACTCGAACGGGAGACCCAGTACTTC
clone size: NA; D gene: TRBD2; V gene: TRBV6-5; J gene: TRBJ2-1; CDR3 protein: CASSYSSGSPVDEQFF; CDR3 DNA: TGTGCCAGCAGTTACTCAAGCGGGAGCCCCGTTGATGAGCAGTTCTTC
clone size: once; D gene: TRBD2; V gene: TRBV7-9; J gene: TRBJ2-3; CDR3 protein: CARSPGLSGGTDTQYF; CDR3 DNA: TGTGCCAGGAGCCCCGGGCTTAGCGGGGGCACAGATACGCAGTATTTT
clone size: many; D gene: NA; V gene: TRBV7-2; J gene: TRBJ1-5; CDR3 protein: CASSPDMGQPQHF; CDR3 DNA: TGTGCCAGCAGCCCAGACATGGGTCAGCCCCAGCATTTT
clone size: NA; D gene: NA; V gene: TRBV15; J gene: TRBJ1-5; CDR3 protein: CATSLGIGNQPQHF; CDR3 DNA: TGTGCCACCAGTCTCGGAATCGGCAATCAGCCCCAGCATTTT
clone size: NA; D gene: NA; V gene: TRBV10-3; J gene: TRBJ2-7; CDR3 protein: CAISESSGLGEQYF; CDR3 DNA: TGTGCCATCAGTGAGTCGTCAGGGTTAGGCGAGCAGTACTTC
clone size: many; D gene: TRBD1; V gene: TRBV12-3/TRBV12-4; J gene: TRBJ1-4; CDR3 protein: CASRQQGDRGKLFF; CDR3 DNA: TGTGCCAGCAGACAACAGGGGGATAGAGGAAAACTGTTTTTT
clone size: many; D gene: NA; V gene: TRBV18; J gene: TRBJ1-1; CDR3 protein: CASSHRTPEAFF; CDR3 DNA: TGTGCCAGCTCACACCGGACTCCTGAAGCTTTCTTT